Many counts were recorded for the clone carrying this TCR beta chain. Its cognate antigen is unknown. The data belong to a study of neurological immune-mediated disorders. Unsorted libraries were generated from 2 million PBMCs. These cells had been stored in RNAlater at -80 C. The CDR3 totals 17 residues. Losses at the gene ends were 4 bases for V and 1 base for J; bases not matched to a gene: 10. Per the germline V gene, CDR1 is MNHEY and CDR2 is SVGEGT. The cDNA came from 5'RACE, which used 10-nucleotide random UMIs. Every sequencing run gave over 200 million TCR-beta sequences, taken from 15-18 subjects. A single record per CDR3 protein comes from TCRdb applying MiXCR to the 5' RACE reads. The sample lists tens of thousands of distinct CDR3 sequences, under 4.5% occurring once. General study findings and limits: The multiple sclerosis repertoire cluster was not associated with any clinical or MRI feature, with the authors stating that larger cohorts are needed.

The specimen was PBMCs. This receptor was obtained from a woman younger than 45 with multiple sclerosis. The chain carries TRBV6-2 or TRBV6-3 and TRBJ2-3, with 8 bases identical to TRBD2. In DNA, the CDR3 is TGTGCCAGCAGTTCGTCAGTGTTAGCGGGACGCACAGATACGCAGTATTTT. This codes for CASSSSVLAGRTDTQYF.